This T cell receptor (beta chain) was found in a study of blood T cells in healthy people across ages. Primers used in a second PCR of about 6 to 11 cycles were a sample-barcoded 5' primer and a J-beta primer mix. TCRdb analysed the 5' RACE reads with MiXCR anew, one entry per CDR3 protein. The table has about 830,000 distinct CDR3 sequences, 60% to 80% seen once. This CDR3 is 15 amino acids long. V was trimmed by 5 bases and J by 3 bases, leaving 14 bases between them. The sample was blood. The V and J genes are TRBV12-3 or TRBV12-4 and TRBJ2-1; possibly TRBD1 for D (6 bases). The receptor's source is a man aged 30-40 years in good health. CDR3 protein: CASSLQGPFYNEQFF. Here the CDR3 DNA reads TGTGCCAGCAGTCTGCAGGGGCCGTTCTACAATGAGCAGTTCTTC.